This entry features one T cell receptor beta chain sequence. The source of the sample is a study of blood T cells in healthy people across ages. Primed by a sample-barcoded 5' primer and a J-beta primer mix, a second PCR proceeded for about 7 to 12 cycles. TCRdb itself ran the 5' RACE reads through MiXCR, one entry per CDR3 protein. The data contain some 760,000 distinct CDR3 sequences, roughly 25% of them seen just once; the ten biggest clones take up 9.4%. The CDR3 has 14 residues. Germline assignment: CDR1 LGHDT and CDR2 YNNKEL (reference sequence). V was clipped by 0 bases and J by 5 bases, with 10 bases between them. The same sample was also used in a study of T cells of mothers and their children.

V and J are TRBV3-1 and TRBJ2-5; tentative D call: TRBD1 (5 bases). The receptor's source is a boy aged 5 to 17 in good health. The sample comprised blood. CDR3 protein: CASSQDRVWETQYF. For the CDR3, the DNA is TGTGCCAGCAGCCAAGACAGGGTATGGGAGACCCAGTACTTC.